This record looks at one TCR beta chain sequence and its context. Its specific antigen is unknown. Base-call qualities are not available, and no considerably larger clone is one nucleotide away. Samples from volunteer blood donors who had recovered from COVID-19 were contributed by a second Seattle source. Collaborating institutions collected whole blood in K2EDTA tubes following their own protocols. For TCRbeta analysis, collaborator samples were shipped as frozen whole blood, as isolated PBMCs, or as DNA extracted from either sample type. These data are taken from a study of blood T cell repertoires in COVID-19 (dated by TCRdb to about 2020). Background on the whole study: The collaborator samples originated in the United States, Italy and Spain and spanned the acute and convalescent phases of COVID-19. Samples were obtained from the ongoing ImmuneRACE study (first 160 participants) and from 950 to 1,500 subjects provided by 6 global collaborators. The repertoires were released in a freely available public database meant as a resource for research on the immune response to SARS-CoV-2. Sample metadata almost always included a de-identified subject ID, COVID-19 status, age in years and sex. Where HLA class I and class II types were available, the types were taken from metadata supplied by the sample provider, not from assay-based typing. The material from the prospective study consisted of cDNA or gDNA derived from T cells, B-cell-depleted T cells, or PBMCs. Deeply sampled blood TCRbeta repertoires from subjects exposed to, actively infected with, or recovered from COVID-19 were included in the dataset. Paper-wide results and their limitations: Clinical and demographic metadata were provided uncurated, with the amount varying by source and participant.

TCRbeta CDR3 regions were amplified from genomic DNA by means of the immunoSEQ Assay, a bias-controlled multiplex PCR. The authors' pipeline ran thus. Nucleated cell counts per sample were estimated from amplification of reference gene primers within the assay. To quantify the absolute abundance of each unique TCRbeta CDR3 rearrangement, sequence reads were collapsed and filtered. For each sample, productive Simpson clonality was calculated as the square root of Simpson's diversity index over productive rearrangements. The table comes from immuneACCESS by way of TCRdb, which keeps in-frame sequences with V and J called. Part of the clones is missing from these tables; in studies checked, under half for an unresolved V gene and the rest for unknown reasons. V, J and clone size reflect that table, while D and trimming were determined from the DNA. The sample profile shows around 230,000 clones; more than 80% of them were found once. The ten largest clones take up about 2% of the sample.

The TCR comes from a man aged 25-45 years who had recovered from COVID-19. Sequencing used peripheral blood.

The CDR3 has the sequence CASSANRGRTLINEKLFF. The DNA reads TGTGCCAGCTCAGCCAACAGGGGCCGGACCCTTATTAATGAAAAACTGTTTTTT. The V gene is TRBV18 and the J gene is TRBJ1-4; 7 junctional bases match TRBD1. The CDR3 numbers 18 residues from cysteine through phenylalanine. Only the CDR3 DNA stays, 54 bases, in frame from base 1. V loses 5 bases at its end and J loses 4 bases; junction bases beyond the gene matches: 16. Reading the germline V gene gives CDR1 KGHSH and CDR2 LQKENI. The full variable domain, with segments outside the CDR3 supplied by the reference TRBV18 and TRBJ1-4 proteins, appears as NAGVMQNPRHLVRRRGQEARLRCSPMKGHSHVYWYRQLPEEGLKFMVYLQKENIIDESGMPKERFSAEFPKEGPSILRIQQVVRGDSAAYFCASSANRGRTLINEKLFFGSGTQLSVL.